The clone carrying this T cell receptor (beta chain) was counted only a few times. Stated time point: patch test 2, 6 weeks after DPC sensitization. Stated treatment: therapeutic diphenylcyclopropenone sensitization with weekly scalp DPC. Only after blood had been drawn was each patch test applied. This sample is drawn from a study of human T cells and chemical hapten exposure. About the study: Diphenylcyclopropenone, dosed weekly to the scalp, was given to patients throughout the approximately 23-week study. The patient population, which was mostly female, had alopecia areata, totalis or universalis. How much TCR each sample yielded varied, mostly because pooled library volumes differed slightly.

CDR1 LGHNA and CDR2 YSLEER come from the germline V gene. The CDR3 is made up of 15 amino acids. V trimming: 1 base; J trimming: 5 bases; junction bases outside the gene matches: 7. TCRdb re-derived calls from the RACE reads in MiXCR, one entry per CDR3 protein. The table has 90,000 to 110,000 distinct CDR3 sequences, less than 10% seen once; the top ten hold approximately 2.8%. The sequences come from whole blood, collected in connection with sensitization to the hapten diphenylcyclopropenone (DPC). The sequence was collected from a woman in her forties with alopecia areata. Some clones in this sample may be carry-over from other donors' samples. This chain connects TRBV4-3 to TRBJ1-1; 7 nucleotides align to TRBD1. The DNA for the CDR3 is TGCGCCAGCAGCCAAGTGACAGGGTTCGGGACTGAAGCTTTCTTT. Translated: CASSQVTGFGTEAFF.